This T cell receptor beta chain was identified during a study of T cells in Graves' hyperthyroidism and ophthalmopathy. The investigators amplified TCR beta CDR3 regions from RNA transcripts. When the TCR CDR3 underwent first-round RT-PCR, the HTBI primer set was used. TCRdb used MiXCR to reprocess the multiplex PCR reads, holding one entry per CDR3 protein. The top ten hold roughly 13% of the sample, which has approximately 410,000 distinct CDR3 sequences, roughly 14% seen once. Duration under 3 months, a NOSPECS grade of at least 4, and a Clinical Activity Score of at least 3 characterized the ophthalmopathy patients. The PBMCs had their origin in 10 ml of fresh peripheral blood. The CDR3 is 13 amino acids. With 3 bases removed from V and 8 bases from J, the gap between germline ends came to 8 bases. Germline CDR1 SGHAT, CDR2 FQNNGV.

This TCR came from a man between 18 and 29 years old with Graves' ophthalmopathy. The chain joins TRBV11-2 to TRBJ1-6; D call uncertain. Sequenced sample: blood. CDR3 nucleotide sequence: TGTGCCAGCAGCTTTGTTTTGGATTCACCCCTCCACTTT. Its translation: CASSFVLDSPLHF.